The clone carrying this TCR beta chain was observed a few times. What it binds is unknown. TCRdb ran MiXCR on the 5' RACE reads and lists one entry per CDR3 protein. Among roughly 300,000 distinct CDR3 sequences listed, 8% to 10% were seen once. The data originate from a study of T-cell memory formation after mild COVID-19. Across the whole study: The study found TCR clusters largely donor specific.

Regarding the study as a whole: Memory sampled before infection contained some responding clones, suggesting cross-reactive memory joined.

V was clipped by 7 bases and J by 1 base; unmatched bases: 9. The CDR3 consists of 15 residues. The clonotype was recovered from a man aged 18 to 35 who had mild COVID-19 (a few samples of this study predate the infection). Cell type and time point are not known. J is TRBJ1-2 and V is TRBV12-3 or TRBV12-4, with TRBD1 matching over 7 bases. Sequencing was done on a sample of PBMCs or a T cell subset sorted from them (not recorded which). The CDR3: CASILSGGLNYGYTF. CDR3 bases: TGTGCCAGCATTCTGTCAGGGGGACTTAACTATGGCTACACCTTC.